This note documents a single T cell receptor (beta chain) sequence. This entry belongs to a study of blood T cell repertoires in COVID-19. Whole-study context: The origin of the acute and convalescent COVID-19 samples was the United States, Italy and Spain. T cells, B-cell-depleted T cells, or PBMCs supplied cDNA or gDNA.

In the original processing: Reference gene primer amplification yielded estimated nucleated cell counts. Sequencing was performed with immunoSEQ multiplex PCR; in TCRdb, only in-frame clones are kept and a portion is missing. The V and J calls and clone size were taken over from that table, and D and trimming were inferred from the DNA. The data contain 250,000 to 300,000 clones, approximately 91% of them seen just once; the ten biggest clones take up around 0.78%. The CDR3 runs 14 residues. V was trimmed by 5 bases and J by 7 bases, leaving 12 bases between them. Germline values: CDR1 SEHNR, CDR2 FQNEAQ (reference sequence).

The receptor comes from a woman in her 30s with acute or convalescent COVID-19. The chain uses TRBV7-9 and TRBJ1-6; TRBD1 is a possible D gene (6 bases). Sequenced input: peripheral blood. CDR3 sequence (DNA): TGTGCCAGCAGCCGGGACACGGCGAATTCACCCCTCCACTTT. Translation gives CASSRDTANSPLHF.